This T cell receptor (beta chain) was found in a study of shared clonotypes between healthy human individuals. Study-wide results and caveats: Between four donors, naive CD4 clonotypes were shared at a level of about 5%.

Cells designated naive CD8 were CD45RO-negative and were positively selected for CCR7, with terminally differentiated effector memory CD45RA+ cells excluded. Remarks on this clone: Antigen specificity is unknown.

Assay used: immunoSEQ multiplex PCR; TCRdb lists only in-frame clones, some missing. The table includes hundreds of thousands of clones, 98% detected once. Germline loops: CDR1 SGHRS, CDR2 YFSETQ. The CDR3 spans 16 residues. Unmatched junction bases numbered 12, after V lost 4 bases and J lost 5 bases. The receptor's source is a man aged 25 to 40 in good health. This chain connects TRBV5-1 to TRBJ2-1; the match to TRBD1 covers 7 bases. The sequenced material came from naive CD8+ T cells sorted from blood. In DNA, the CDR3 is TGCGCCAGCAGCCATAGACAGGGCTTATGGAACAATGAGCAGTTCTTC. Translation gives CASSHRQGLWNNEQFF. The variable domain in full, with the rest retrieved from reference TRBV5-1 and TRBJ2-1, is KAGVTQTPRYLIKTRGQQVTLSCSPISGHRSVSWYQQTPGQGLQFLFEYFSETQRNKGNFPGRFSGRQFSNSRSEMNVSTLELGDSALYLCASSHRQGLWNNEQFFGPGTRLTVL.